There are many counts of the clone carrying this T cell receptor (beta chain). This entry is derived from a study of T cells in Graves' hyperthyroidism and ophthalmopathy. The investigators amplified TCR beta CDR3 regions from RNA transcripts. When the TCR CDR3 underwent first-round RT-PCR, the HTBI primer set was used. MiXCR was run by TCRdb on the multiplex PCR reads, yielding one entry per CDR3 protein. The sample consists of about 400,000 distinct CDR3 sequences, about 14% of them appearing once. CDR3 length equals 15 residues. With 5 bases removed from V and 1 base from J, the gap between germline ends came to 17 bases. Per germline, CDR1 DFQATT and CDR2 SNEGSKA (reference sequence).

The V and J genes are TRBV20-1 and TRBJ2-5; maybe TRBD1 (6 bases). The specimen sequenced was blood. This TCR was recovered from a man aged 45 to 65 with Graves' ophthalmopathy. CDR3 bases: TGCAGTGCTCAAAAAACAGGGATTTTCCAAGAGACCCAGTACTTC. Amino acid sequence: CSAQKTGIFQETQYF.